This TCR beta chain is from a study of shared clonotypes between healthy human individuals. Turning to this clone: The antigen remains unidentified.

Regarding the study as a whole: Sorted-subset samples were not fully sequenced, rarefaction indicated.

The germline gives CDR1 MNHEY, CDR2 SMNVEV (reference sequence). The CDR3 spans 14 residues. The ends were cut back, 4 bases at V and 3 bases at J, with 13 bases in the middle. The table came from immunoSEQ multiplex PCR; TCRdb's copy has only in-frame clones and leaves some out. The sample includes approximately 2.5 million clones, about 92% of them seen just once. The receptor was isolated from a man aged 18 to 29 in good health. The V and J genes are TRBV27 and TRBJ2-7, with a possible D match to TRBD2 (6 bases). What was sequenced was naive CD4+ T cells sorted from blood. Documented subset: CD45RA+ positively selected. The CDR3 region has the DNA TGTGCCAGCAGTTCCCGACTAGGGATCTACGAGCAGTACTTC. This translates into CASSSRLGIYEQYF.